This T cell receptor (beta chain) was profiled in a study of somatic mutations in cytotoxic T cells in rheumatoid arthritis. Germline CDR1 MGHRA, CDR2 YSYEKL. V lost 3 bases and J 6 bases, leaving 9 bases between the germline ends. The CDR3 runs 12 residues. Libraries were prepared by immunoSEQ multiplex PCR; TCRdb keeps only in-frame clonotypes and omits some of them. This table has about 25,000 clones, 82% appearing once. By share, this clone counts as medium-sized (0.01 to 0.1%). This sequence originates from a man aged 45-65 years in good health. This chain connects TRBV4-1 to TRBJ2-7; D is unresolved. The material sequenced was CD8+ T cells sorted from blood. The DNA of the CDR3 is TGCGCCAGCAGCCACTCATGGGCCGAGCAGTACTTC. Translated, it gives CASSHSWAEQYF.